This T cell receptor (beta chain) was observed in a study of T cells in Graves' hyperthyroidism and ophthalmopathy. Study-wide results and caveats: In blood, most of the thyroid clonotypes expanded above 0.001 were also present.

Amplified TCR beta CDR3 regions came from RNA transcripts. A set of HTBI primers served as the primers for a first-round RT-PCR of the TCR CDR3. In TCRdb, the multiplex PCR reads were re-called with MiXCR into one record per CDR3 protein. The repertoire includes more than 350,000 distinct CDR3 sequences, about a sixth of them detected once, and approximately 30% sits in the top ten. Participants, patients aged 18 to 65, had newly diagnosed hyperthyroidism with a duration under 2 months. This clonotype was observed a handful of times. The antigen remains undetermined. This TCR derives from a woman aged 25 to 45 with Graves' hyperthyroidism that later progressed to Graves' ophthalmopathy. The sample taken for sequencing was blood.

As DNA, the CDR3 is TGTGCCTGGAACTCAGGACATTACGAGCAGTACTTC. This encodes CAWNSGHYEQYF. The V and J genes are TRBV30 and TRBJ2-7, with a tentative D call TRBD1 (5 bases). V was clipped by 4 bases and J by 4 bases, with 11 bases between them. CDR3 length equals 12 residues. Germline CDR1 and CDR2: GTSNPN and SVGIG (reference sequence). The full variable domain, its missing parts supplied by reference TRBV30 and TRBJ2-7, is SQTIHQWPATLVQPVGSPLSLECTVEGTSNPNLYWYRQAAGRGLQLLFYSVGIGQISSEVPQNLSASRPQDRQFILSSKKLLLSDSGFYLCAWNSGHYEQYFGPGTRLTVT.